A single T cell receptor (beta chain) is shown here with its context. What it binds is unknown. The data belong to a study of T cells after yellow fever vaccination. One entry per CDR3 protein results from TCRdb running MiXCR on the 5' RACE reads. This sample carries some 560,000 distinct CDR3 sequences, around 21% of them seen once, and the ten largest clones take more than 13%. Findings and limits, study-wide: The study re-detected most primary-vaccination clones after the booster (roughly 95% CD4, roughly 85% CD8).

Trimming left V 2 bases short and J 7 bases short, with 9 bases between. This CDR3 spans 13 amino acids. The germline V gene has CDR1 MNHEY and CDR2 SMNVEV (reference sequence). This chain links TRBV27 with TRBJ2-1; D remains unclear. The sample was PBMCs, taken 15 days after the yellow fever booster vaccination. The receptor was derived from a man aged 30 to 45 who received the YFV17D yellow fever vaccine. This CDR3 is CASSLGSANEQFF. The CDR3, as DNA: TGTGCCAGCAGTTTAGGGTCCGCGAATGAGCAGTTCTTC.